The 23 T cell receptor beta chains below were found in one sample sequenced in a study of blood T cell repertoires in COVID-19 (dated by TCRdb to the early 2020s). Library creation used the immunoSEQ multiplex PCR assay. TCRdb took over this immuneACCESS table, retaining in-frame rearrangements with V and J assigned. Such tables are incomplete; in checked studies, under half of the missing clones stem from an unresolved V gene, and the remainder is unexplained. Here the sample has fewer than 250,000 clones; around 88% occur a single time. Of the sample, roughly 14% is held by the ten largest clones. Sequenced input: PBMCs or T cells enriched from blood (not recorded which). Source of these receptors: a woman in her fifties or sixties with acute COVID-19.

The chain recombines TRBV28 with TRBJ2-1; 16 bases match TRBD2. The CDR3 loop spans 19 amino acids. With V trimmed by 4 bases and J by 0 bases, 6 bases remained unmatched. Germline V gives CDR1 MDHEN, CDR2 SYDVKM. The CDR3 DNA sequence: TGTGCCAGCAGTTCCCCGGGACTAGCGGGAGGGGTCTCCTACAATGAGCAGTTCTTC. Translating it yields CASSSPGLAGGVSYNEQFF.

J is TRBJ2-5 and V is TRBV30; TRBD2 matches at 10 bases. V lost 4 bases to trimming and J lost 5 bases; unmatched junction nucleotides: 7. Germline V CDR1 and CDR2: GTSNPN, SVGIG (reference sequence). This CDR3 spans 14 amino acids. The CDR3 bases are TGTGCCTGGACCAGCGGGAGGGCCTGGGAGACCCAGTACTTC. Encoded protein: CAWTSGRAWETQYF.

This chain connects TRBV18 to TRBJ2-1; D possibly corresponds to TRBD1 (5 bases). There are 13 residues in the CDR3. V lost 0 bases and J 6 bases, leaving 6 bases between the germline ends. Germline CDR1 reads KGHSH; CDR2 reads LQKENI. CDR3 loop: CASSPPDSNEQFF. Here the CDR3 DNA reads TGTGCCAGCTCACCACCCGACAGCAATGAGCAGTTCTTC.

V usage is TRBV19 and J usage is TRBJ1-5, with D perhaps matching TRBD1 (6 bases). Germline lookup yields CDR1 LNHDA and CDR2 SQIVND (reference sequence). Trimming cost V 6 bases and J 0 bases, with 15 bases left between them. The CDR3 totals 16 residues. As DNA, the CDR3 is TGTGCCAGTAGCGTTTTGGGGACATATAGCAATCAGCCCCAGCATTTT. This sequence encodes CASSVLGTYSNQPQHF.

In DNA form, the CDR3 reads TGTGCCAGCTCACCGCCGACTAGCGGGCTTCGGGAGACCCAGTACTTC. It translates to CASSPPTSGLRETQYF. V usage is TRBV18 and J usage is TRBJ2-5; 10 bases match TRBD2. In germline, CDR1 is KGHSH, CDR2 LQKENI. J lost 5 bases, V lost 3 bases, and 9 bases had no gene match. CDR3 length: 16 residues.

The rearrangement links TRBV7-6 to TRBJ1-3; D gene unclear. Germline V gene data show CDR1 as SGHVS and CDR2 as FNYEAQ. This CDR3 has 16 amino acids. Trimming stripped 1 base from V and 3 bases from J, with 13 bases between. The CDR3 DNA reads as TGTGCCAGCAGCTTAGGCTCGGCTACTATTGGAAACACCATATATTTT. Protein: CASSLGSATIGNTIYF.

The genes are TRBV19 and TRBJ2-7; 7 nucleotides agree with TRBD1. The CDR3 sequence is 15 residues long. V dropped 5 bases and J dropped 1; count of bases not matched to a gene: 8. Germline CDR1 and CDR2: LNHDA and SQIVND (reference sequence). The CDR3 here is CASSATPTGSYEQYF. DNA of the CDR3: TGTGCCAGTAGTGCCACCCCGACAGGGTCCTACGAGCAGTACTTC.

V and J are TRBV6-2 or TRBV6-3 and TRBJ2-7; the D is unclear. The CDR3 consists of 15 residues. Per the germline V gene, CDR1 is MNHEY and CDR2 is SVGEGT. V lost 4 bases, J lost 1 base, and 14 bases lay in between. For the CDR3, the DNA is TGTGCCAGCAGTTGGCGTATTGGCGGTTCCTACGAGCAGTACTTC. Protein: CASSWRIGGSYEQYF.

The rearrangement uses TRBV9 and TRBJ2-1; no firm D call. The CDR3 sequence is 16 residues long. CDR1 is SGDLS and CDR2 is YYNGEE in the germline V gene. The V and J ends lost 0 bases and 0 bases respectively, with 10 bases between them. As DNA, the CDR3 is TGTGCCAGCAGCGTAGATGTCTACCACTCCTACAATGAGCAGTTCTTC. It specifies CASSVDVYHSYNEQFF.

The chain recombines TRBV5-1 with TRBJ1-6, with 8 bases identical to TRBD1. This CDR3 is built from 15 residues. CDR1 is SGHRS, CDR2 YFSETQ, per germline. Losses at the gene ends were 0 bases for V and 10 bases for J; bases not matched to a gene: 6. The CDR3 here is CASSLGTGTQSPLHF. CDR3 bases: TGCGCCAGCAGCTTGGGGACAGGGACGCAGTCACCCCTCCACTTT. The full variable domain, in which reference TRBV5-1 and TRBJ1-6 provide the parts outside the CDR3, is KAGVTQTPRYLIKTRGQQVTLSCSPISGHRSVSWYQQTPGQGLQFLFEYFSETQRNKGNFPGRFSGRQFSNSRSEMNVSTLELGDSALYLCASSLGTGTQSPLHFGNGTRLTVT.

DNA for the CDR3: TGTGCCAGCAGCACCTCCGGGACAGGGGAAAATCCGCAGTTCTTC. This codes for CASSTSGTGENPQFF. The genes are TRBV7-2 and TRBJ2-1; 10 nucleotides align to TRBD1. This CDR3 comprises 15 residues. Per germline, CDR1 SGHTA and CDR2 FQGNSA. Trimming at V came to 5 bases and at J to 12 bases, leaving 13 bases not matched to a gene.

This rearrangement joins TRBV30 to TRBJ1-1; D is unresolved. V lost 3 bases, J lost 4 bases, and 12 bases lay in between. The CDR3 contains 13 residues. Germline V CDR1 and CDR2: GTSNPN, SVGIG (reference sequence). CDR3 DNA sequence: TGTGCCTGGAGCCCCCGGGGTACCACTGAAGCTTTCTTT. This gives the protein CAWSPRGTTEAFF.

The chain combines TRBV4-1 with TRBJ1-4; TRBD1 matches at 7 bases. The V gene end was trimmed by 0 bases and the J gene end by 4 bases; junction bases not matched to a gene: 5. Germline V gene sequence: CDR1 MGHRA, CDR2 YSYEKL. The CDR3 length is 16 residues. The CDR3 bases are TGCGCCAGCAGCCAAGATCGGGGACAGAGTAATGAAAAACTGTTTTTT. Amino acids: CASSQDRGQSNEKLFF.

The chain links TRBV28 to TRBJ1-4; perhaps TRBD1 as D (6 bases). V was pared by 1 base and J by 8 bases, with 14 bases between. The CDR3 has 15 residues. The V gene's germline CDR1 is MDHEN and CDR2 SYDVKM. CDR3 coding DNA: TGTGCCAGCAGTTTATTACAGGGAGAAGGAGAAAAACTGTTTTTT. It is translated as CASSLLQGEGEKLFF.

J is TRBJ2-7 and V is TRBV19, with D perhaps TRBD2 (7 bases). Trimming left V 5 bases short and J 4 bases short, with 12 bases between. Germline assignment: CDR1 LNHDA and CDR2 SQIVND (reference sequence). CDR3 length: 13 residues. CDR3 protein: CASSQGRGYEQYF. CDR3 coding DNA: TGTGCCAGTAGTCAGGGGAGGGGGTACGAGCAGTACTTC.

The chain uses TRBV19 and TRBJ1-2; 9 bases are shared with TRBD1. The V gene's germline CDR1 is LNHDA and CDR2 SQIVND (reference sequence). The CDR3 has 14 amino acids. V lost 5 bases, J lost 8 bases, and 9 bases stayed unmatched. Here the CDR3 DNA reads TGTGCCAGTAGTGCCGACAGGGGGGTAAGCGGCTACACCTTC. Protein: CASSADRGVSGYTF.

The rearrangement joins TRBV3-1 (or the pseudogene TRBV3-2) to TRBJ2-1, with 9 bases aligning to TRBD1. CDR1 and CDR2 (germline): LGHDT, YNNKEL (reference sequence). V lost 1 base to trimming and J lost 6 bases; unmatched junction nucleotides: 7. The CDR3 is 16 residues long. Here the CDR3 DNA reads TGTGCCAGCAGCCAAGGGGGGGGGACAGGGCTCAATGAGCAGTTCTTC. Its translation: CASSQGGGTGLNEQFF.

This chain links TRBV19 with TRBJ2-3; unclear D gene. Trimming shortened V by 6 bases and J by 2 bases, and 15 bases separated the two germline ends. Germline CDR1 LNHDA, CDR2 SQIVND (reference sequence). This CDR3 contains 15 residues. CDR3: CASSPAKRFTDTQYF. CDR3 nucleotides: TGTGCCAGTAGCCCCGCGAAAAGATTCACAGATACGCAGTATTTT. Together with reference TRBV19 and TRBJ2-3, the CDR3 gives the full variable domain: DGGITQSPKYLFRKEGQNVTLSCEQNLNHDAMYWYRQDPGQGLRLIYYSQIVNDFQKGDIAEGYSVSREKKESFPLTVTSAQKNPTAFYLCASSPAKRFTDTQYFGPGTRLTVL.

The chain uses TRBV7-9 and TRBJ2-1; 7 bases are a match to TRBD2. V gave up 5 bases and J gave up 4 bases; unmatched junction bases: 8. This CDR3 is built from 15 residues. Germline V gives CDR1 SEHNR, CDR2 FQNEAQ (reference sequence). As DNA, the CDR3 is TGTGCCAGCAGCCCCCGGGGAGGGCTTTACAATGAGCAGTTCTTC. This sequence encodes CASSPRGGLYNEQFF.

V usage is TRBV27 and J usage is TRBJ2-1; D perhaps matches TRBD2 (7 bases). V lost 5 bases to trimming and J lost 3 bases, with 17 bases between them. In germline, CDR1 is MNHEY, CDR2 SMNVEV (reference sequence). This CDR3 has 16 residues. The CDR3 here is CASSPDAGALYNEQFF. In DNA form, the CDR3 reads TGTGCCAGCAGTCCAGACGCGGGGGCCCTCTACAATGAGCAGTTCTTC.

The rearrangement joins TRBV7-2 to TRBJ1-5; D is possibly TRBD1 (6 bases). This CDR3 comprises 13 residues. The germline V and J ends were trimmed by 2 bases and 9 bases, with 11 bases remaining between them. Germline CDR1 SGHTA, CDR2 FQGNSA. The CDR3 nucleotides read TGTGCCAGCAGCTTAACAGGGACGACGCCCCAGCATTTT. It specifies CASSLTGTTPQHF.

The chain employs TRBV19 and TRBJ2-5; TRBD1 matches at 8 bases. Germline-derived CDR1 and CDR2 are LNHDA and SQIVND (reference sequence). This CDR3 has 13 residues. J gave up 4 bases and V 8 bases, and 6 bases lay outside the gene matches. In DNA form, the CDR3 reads TGTGCCAGTCGCCGGACAGGGTTAGAGACCCAGTACTTC. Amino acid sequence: CASRRTGLETQYF.

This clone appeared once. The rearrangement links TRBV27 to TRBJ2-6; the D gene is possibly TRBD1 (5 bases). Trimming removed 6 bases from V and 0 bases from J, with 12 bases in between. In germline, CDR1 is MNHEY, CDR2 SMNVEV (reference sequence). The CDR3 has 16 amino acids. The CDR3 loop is CASSPSTDSGANVLTF. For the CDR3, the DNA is TGTGCCAGCAGCCCCTCGACAGACTCTGGGGCCAACGTCCTGACTTTC. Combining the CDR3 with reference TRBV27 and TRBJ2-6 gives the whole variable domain EAQVTQNPRYLITVTGKKLTVTCSQNMNHEYMSWYRQDPGLGLRQIYYSMNVEVTDKGDVPEGYKVSRKEKRNFPLILESPSPNQTSLYFCASSPSTDSGANVLTFGAGSRLTVL.